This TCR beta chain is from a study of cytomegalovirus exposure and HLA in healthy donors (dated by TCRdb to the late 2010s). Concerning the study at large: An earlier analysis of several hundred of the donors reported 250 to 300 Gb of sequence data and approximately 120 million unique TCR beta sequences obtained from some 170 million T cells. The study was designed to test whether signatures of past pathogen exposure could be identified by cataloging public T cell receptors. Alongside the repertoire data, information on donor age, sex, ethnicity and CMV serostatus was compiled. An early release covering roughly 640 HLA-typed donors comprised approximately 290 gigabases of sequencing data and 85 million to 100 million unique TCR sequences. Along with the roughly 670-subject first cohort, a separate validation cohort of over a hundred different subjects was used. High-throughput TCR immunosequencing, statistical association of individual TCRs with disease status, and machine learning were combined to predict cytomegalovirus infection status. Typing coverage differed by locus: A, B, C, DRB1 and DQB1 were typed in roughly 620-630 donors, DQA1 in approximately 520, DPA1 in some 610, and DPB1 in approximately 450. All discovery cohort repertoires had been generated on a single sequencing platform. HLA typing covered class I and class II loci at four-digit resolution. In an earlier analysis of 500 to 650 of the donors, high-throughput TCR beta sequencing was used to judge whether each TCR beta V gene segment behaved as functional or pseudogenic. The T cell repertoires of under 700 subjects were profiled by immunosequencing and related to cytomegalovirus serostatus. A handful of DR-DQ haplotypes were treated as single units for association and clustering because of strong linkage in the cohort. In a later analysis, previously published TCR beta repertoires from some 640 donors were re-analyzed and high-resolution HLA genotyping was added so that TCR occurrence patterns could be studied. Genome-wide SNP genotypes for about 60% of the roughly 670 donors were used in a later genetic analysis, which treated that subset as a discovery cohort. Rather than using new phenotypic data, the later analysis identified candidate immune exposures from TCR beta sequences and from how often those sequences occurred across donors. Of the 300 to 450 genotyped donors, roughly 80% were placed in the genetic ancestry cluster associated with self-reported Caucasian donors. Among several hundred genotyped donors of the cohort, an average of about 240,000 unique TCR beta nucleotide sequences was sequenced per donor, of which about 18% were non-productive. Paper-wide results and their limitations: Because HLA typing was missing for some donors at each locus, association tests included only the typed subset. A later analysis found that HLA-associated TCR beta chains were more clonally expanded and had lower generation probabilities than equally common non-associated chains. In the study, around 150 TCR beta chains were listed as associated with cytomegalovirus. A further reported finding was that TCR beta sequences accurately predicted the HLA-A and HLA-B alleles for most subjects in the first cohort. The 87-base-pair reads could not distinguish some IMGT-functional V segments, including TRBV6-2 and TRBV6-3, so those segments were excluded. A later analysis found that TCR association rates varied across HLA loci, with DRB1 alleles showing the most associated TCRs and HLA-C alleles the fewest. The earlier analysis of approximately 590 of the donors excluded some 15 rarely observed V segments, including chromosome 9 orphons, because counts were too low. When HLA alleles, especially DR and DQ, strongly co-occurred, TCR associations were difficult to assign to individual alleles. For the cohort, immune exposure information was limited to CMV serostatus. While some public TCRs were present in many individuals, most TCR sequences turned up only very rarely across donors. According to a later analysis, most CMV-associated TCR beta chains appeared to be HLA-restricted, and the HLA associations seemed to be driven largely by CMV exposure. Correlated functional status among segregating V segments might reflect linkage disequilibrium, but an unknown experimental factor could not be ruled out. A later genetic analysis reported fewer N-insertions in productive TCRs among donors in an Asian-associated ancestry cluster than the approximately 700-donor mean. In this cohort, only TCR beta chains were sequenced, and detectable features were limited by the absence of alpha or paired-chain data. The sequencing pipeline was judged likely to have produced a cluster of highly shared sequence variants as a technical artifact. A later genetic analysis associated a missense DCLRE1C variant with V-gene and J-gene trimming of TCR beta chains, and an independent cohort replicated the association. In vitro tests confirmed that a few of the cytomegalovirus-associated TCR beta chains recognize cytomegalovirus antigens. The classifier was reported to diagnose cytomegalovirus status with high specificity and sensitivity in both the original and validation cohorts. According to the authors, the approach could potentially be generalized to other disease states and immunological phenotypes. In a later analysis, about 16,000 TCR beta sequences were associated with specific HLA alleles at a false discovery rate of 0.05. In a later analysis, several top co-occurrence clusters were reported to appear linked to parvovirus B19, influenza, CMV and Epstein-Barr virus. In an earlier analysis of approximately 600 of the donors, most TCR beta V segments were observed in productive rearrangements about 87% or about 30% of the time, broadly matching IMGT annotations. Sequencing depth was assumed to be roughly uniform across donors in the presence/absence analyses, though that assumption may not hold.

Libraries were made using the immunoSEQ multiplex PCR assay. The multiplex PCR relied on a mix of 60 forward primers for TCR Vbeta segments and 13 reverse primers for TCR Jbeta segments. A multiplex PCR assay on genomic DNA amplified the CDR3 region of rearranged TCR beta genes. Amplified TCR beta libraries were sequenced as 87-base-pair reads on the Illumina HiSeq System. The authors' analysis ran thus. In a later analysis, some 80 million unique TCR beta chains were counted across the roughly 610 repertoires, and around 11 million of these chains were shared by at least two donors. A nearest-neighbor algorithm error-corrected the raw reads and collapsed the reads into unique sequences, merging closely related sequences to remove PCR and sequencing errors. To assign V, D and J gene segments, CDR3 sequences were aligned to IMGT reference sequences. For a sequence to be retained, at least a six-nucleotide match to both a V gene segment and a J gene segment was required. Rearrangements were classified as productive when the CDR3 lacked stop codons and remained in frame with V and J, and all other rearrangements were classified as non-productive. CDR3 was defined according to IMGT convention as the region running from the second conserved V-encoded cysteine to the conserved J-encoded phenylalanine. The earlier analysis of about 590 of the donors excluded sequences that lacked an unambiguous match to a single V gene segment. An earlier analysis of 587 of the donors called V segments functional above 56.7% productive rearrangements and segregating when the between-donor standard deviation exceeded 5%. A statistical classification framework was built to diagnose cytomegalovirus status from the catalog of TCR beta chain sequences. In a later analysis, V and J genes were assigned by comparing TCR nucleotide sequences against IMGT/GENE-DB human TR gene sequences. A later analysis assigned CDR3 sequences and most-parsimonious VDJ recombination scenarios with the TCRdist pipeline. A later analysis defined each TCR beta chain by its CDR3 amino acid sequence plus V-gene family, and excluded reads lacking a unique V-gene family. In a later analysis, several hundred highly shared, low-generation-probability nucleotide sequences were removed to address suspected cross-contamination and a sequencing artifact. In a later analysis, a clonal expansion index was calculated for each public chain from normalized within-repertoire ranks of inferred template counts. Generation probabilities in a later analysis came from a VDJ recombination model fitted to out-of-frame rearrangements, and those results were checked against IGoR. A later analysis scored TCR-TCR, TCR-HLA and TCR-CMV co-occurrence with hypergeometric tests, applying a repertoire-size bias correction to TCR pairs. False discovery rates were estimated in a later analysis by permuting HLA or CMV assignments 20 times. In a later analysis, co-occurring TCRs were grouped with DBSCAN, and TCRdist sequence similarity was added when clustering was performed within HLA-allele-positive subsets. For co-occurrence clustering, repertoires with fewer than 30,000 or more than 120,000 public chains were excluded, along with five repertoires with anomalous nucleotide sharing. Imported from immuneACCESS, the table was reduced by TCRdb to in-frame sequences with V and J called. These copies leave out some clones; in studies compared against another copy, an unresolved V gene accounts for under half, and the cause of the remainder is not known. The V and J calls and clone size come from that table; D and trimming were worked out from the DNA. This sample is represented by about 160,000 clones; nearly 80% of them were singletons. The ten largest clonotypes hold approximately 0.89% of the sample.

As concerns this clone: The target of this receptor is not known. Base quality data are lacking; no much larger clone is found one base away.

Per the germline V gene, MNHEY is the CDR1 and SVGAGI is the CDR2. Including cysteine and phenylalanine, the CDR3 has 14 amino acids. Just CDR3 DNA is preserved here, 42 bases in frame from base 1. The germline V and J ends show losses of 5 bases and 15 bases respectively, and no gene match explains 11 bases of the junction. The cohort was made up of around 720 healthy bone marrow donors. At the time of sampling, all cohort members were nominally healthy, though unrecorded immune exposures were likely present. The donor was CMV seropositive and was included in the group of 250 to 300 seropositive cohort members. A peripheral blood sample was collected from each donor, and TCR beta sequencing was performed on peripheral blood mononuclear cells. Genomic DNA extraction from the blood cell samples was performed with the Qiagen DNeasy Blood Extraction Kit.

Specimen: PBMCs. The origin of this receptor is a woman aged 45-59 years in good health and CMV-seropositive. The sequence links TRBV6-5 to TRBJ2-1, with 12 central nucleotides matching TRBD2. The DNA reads TGTGCCAGCAGTACTAGCGGGGGGAACCAATTCCGGTTCTTC. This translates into CASSTSGGNQFRFF.